This is a list of T cell receptor beta chains from one sample in a study of OX40 agonist ivuxolimab in advanced cancers. Sequenced by immunoSEQ multiplex PCR; TCRdb stores in-frame clones only, minus some. The sample holds 45,000 to 60,000 clones, approximately 89% seen once. The starting material was CD4+ or CD8+ T cells sorted from blood, obtained in a trial of the OX40 agonist ivuxolimab. The receptors were gathered from an adult with an advanced solid tumor such as melanoma, head and neck, liver or kidney cancer. CDR3s include the opening cysteine and the closing phenylalanine or tryptophan. The order of the fields is CDR3 protein, CDR3 DNA, D gene, V gene, clone size, J gene. D genes are given only for firm matches. Clone size appears in some rows only: once, few, many, or a class for an expanded clone.

CAARQGGFDEQFF	TGTGCCGCCCGGCAGGGTGGGTTCGATGAGCAGTTCTTC	-	TRBV25-1	-	TRBJ2-1
CASSVEGSAYEQYF	TGTGCCAGCAGCGTAGAGGGTAGCGCTTACGAGCAGTACTTC	-	TRBV9	-	TRBJ2-7
CASSSLGLGYEQYF	TGTGCCAGCAGTTCATTGGGACTAGGGTACGAGCAGTACTTC	TRBD2	TRBV28	-	TRBJ2-7
CSVELGLAGTSYNEQFF	TGCAGCGTTGAGCTGGGACTAGCGGGAACCTCCTACAATGAGCAGTTCTTC	TRBD2	TRBV29-1	-	TRBJ2-1
CASSQIGETQYF	TGCGCCAGCAGCCAAATTGGGGAGACCCAGTACTTC	-	TRBV4-1	-	TRBJ2-5
CASRKRDTQYF	TGTGCCAGCAGGAAAAGGGATACGCAGTATTTT	-	TRBV25-1	-	TRBJ2-3
CASSPIPGPYGYTF	TGTGCCAGCAGCCCCATTCCGGGACCCTATGGCTACACCTTC	-	TRBV7-7	once	TRBJ1-2
CATSSGAGQVAEQYF	TGTGCCACCAGCTCAGGAGCTGGACAGGTGGCGGAGCAGTACTTC	TRBD1	TRBV15	once	TRBJ2-7
CSVEDRQLAGGGGETQYF	TGCAGCGTTGAAGATCGTCAGCTAGCGGGGGGAGGAGGGGAGACCCAGTACTTC	TRBD2	TRBV29-1	-	TRBJ2-5
CASSFRGAPNQPQHF	TGTGCCAGTAGCTTTCGGGGGGCCCCCAATCAGCCCCAGCATTTT	-	TRBV19	-	TRBJ1-5
CSVVLGDRVYEQYF	TGCAGCGTTGTCTTGGGGGACAGGGTGTACGAGCAGTACTTC	TRBD1	TRBV29-1	-	TRBJ2-7
CASSLLAGEETQYF	TGTGCCAGCAGTTTATTAGCGGGAGAAGAGACCCAGTACTTC	TRBD2	TRBV27	once	TRBJ2-5
CASSMLVRLQSRANVLTF	TGTGCCAGCAGCATGTTAGTCAGGTTACAAAGTCGGGCCAACGTCCTGACTTTC	-	TRBV4-2	-	TRBJ2-6
CASSPGTGAYEQYF	TGTGCCAGCAGCCCCGGGACAGGAGCCTACGAGCAGTACTTC	TRBD1	TRBV14	-	TRBJ2-7
CAPRNEQFF	TGTGCCCCAAGGAATGAGCAGTTCTTC	-	TRBV27	-	TRBJ2-1
CATSNGQGLDEQFF	TGCGCCACCTCGAACGGACAGGGGTTGGATGAGCAGTTCTTC	TRBD1	TRBV5-1	-	TRBJ2-1
CASSIQGGNTEAFF	TGTGCCAGCAGTATACAGGGGGGGAACACTGAAGCTTTCTTT	TRBD1	TRBV6-5	-	TRBJ1-1
CASSTVTWVDPNPHYGYTF	TGTGCCAGTAGTACCGTGACGTGGGTTGACCCAAATCCTCACTATGGCTACACCTTC	-	TRBV19	-	TRBJ1-2
CASSLVVARGATDTQYF	TGTGCCAGCAGCTTGGTGGTCGCGCGGGGGGCCACAGATACGCAGTATTTT	TRBD2	TRBV5-6	-	TRBJ2-3
CASSLPSSLGDEPTTYNEQFF	TGTGCCAGCAGTTTACCCTCTTCACTAGGAGACGAGCCCACTACGTACAATGAGCAGTTCTTC	-	TRBV28	-	TRBJ2-1
CASSVDGVEEKLFF	TGTGCCAGCAGCGTAGATGGGGTGGAAGAAAAACTGTTTTTT	-	TRBV9	-	TRBJ1-4
CASRGGILTYEQYF	TGTGCCAGCAGAGGGGGGATACTGACCTACGAGCAGTACTTC	-	TRBV6-5	-	TRBJ2-7
CATSGVTNEKLFF	TGTGCCACTTCAGGGGTCACTAATGAAAAACTGTTTTTT	-	TRBV19	-	TRBJ1-4
CASSLGPPEQFF	TGTGCCAGCAGCTTGGGTCCTCCGGAGCAGTTCTTC	-	TRBV5-6	once	TRBJ2-1
CTSVRSGYTF	TGCACCAGCGTTCGGAGTGGCTACACCTTC	-	TRBV1	-	TRBJ1-2
CASSLTVYEKLFF	TGTGCCAGCAGTCTGACAGTCTATGAAAAACTGTTTTTT	-	TRBV28	-	TRBJ1-4
CASIETGRNTGELFF	TGTGCCAGCATCGAGACAGGGAGGAACACCGGGGAGCTGTTTTTT	TRBD1	TRBV28	-	TRBJ2-2
CVRSLRVRGPPLLLYNEQFF	TGTGTCAGAAGCTTAAGGGTCCGCGGGCCGCCCCTTCTCTTGTACAATGAGCAGTTCTTC	-	TRBV7-5	-	TRBJ2-1
CASSLGTSGTDTQYF	TGTGCCAGCAGCTTAGGGACTAGCGGCACAGATACGCAGTATTTT	TRBD2	TRBV7-8	-	TRBJ2-3
CASSQDRGGGHTGELFF	TGCGCCAGCAGCCAAGATCGAGGCGGGGGACACACCGGGGAGCTGTTTTTT	TRBD2	TRBV4-1	-	TRBJ2-2
CASRAAANTGELFF	TGTGCCAGCCGGGCGGCTGCGAACACCGGGGAGCTGTTTTTT	-	TRBV13	-	TRBJ2-2
CASTQQGASTEAFF	TGTGCCAGTACCCAACAGGGGGCGAGCACTGAAGCTTTCTTT	TRBD1	TRBV19	-	TRBJ1-1
CASSPVAGAEETQYF	TGTGCCAGCAGCCCAGTAGCGGGAGCTGAGGAGACCCAGTACTTC	TRBD2	TRBV14	-	TRBJ2-5
CASSGRDRDTGELFF	TGTGCCAGCAGTGGGCGGGACAGGGACACCGGGGAGCTGTTTTTT	TRBD1	TRBV7-2	-	TRBJ2-2
CASSTSGRQDTQYF	TGTGCCAGCAGCACTAGCGGGAGACAAGATACGCAGTATTTT	TRBD2	TRBV9	few	TRBJ2-3
CASSPWTEQETQYF	TGTGCCAGCTCCCCTTGGACCGAGCAAGAGACCCAGTACTTC	-	TRBV18	-	TRBJ2-5
CASILTGGGSNQPQHF	TGTGCCAGCATACTTACAGGGGGCGGGAGCAATCAGCCCCAGCATTTT	TRBD1	TRBV28	-	TRBJ1-5
CASSPSGYKPYGYTF	TGTGCCAGCAGCCCTTCAGGGTACAAACCCTATGGCTACACCTTC	-	TRBV11-2	-	TRBJ1-2
CASSQEQRGNPIQYF	TGCGCCAGCAGCCAAGAGCAGCGGGGGAACCCAATCCAGTACTTC	TRBD2	TRBV4-1	-	TRBJ2-5
CVSTSLTGVNEQFF	TGTGTCAGCACCTCCTTGACAGGGGTCAATGAGCAGTTCTTC	TRBD1	TRBV6-5	-	TRBJ2-1
CASSFLAGKGYEQYF	TGTGCCAGCAGCTTCCTAGCGGGAAAGGGGTACGAGCAGTACTTC	TRBD2	TRBV11-2	-	TRBJ2-7
CVSGGTLYTGELFF	TGTGTCTCGGGGGGGACATTATACACCGGGGAGCTGTTTTTT	TRBD2	TRBV28	once	TRBJ2-2
CATRGQGAGQPQHF	TGTGCCACCAGAGGACAGGGGGCCGGTCAGCCCCAGCATTTT	TRBD1	TRBV15	-	TRBJ1-5
CASKGLEDEQYF	TGCGCCAGCAAGGGACTAGAAGACGAGCAGTACTTC	TRBD2	TRBV5-1	-	TRBJ2-7
CASSLAVAGGWNEQFF	TGTGCCAGCAGCTTGGCCGTTGCGGGTGGATGGAATGAGCAGTTCTTC	-	TRBV5-4	-	TRBJ2-1
CASSFGAAAYNEQFF	TGCGCCAGCAGCTTTGGGGCGGCAGCCTACAATGAGCAGTTCTTC	-	TRBV5-1	-	TRBJ2-1
CASSVHFQGAPTDTQYF	TGTGCCAGCAGTGTACATTTTCAGGGGGCGCCCACAGATACGCAGTATTTT	TRBD1	TRBV6-1	-	TRBJ2-3
CASSPGGSHTDTQYF	TGTGCCAGCAGCCCCGGAGGTTCACACACAGATACGCAGTATTTT	-	TRBV13	once	TRBJ2-3
CASTQFSYEQYF	TGTGCCAGCACCCAGTTCTCCTACGAGCAGTACTTC	-	TRBV7-9	once	TRBJ2-7
CASSMIPGPYEQYF	TGTGCCAGTAGTATGATCCCAGGACCCTACGAGCAGTACTTC	-	TRBV19	once	TRBJ2-7
CASSIQGPTEAFF	TGTGCCAGCAGTATACAGGGACCCACTGAAGCTTTCTTT	-	TRBV6-5	-	TRBJ1-1
CASSLGRGFGQMTFF	TGTGCCAGCAGCTTAGGGCGAGGTTTTGGACAGATGACTTTCTTT	-	TRBV13	-	TRBJ1-1
CASSLNDRLPYGYTF	TGTGCCAGCAGCTTAAACGACAGACTGCCCTATGGCTACACCTTC	-	TRBV11-1	-	TRBJ1-2